The 18 T cell receptor beta chains below all came from one sample that was sequenced in a study of a mutant IDH1 vaccine in newly diagnosed glioma (dated by TCRdb to 2020 to 2022). According to the study, the label for this sample's time point signals: week 11, during vaccination. A 20-mer mutant IDH1 peptide at 300 micrograms in Montanide made up each vaccine dose, which was injected subcutaneously together with topical imiquimod. The library was built by means of the immunoSEQ multiplex PCR assay. TCRdb limited this immuneACCESS table to in-frame rearrangements with V and J called. A share of clones is missing; checked studies link under half to unresolved V genes, and the rest is unexplained. Present in this sample are about 30,000 clones, 90% of which were seen just once. Less than 25% of the sample is taken by the ten largest. These receptors have no known antigen. The sample was PBMCs, taken from a glioma patient whose treatment included an IDH1 peptide vaccine. The receptors come from a young man with glioma.

The V and J genes are TRBV2 and TRBJ2-3, with 13 bases identical to TRBD2. J lost 5 bases, V lost 6 bases, and 5 bases had no gene match. The CDR3 length is 15 residues. Germline V gives CDR1 SNHLY, CDR2 FYNNEI. The CDR3 region has the DNA TGTGCCAGCAGAGATACTAGCGGGAGGGGAGATACGCAGTATTTT. Encoded protein: CASRDTSGRGDTQYF.

The chain links TRBV30 to TRBJ2-3, with 8 bases lining up with TRBD2. Germline CDR1 is GTSNPN and CDR2 is SVGIG (reference sequence). V was pared by 0 bases and J by 1 base, with 9 bases of the junction left unmatched. The CDR3 sequence is 17 residues long. The chain's CDR3 is CAWSVMGAGRGTDTQYF. The CDR3 DNA reads as TGTGCCTGGAGTGTTATGGGGGCCGGGAGGGGCACAGATACGCAGTATTTT. Variable domain in full (rest from reference TRBV30 and TRBJ2-3): SQTIHQWPATLVQPVGSPLSLECTVEGTSNPNLYWYRQAAGRGLQLLFYSVGIGQISSEVPQNLSASRPQDRQFILSSKKLLLSDSGFYLCAWSVMGAGRGTDTQYFGPGTRLTVL.

This chain uses TRBV5-6 with TRBJ2-1, with TRBD2 matching 8 bases. CDR1 and CDR2 (germline): SGHDT, YYEEEE. This CDR3 has 14 amino acids. V was clipped by 0 bases and J by 9 bases; unmatched bases: 5. The CDR3 reads CASSLAGLEGEQFF. CDR3 nucleotides: TGTGCCAGCAGCTTGGCGGGACTAGAAGGTGAGCAGTTCTTC. Variable domain in full (rest from reference TRBV5-6 and TRBJ2-1): DAGVTQSPTHLIKTRGQQVTLRCSPKSGHDTVSWYQQALGQGPQFIFQYYEEEERQRGNFPDRFSGHQFPNYSSELNVNALLLGDSALYLCASSLAGLEGEQFFGPGTRLTVL.

The chain uses TRBV9 and TRBJ1-2, with TRBD1 matching over 7 bases. CDR3 length: 15 amino acids. CDR1 is SGDLS, CDR2 YYNGEE, per germline. V dropped 4 bases and J dropped 1; count of bases not matched to a gene: 7. The CDR3 sequence is CASSPRQGYNYGYTF. The CDR3 nucleotides read TGTGCCAGCAGCCCACGACAGGGTTATAACTATGGCTACACCTTC.

The chain is built from TRBV7-2 and TRBJ2-3, with TRBD2 as a possible D gene (5 bases). Germline CDR1 reads SGHTA; CDR2 reads FQGNSA. The V and J ends lost 0 bases and 5 bases respectively, with 12 bases between them. The CDR3 runs to 15 residues. This CDR3 reads CASSLARAEGDTQYF. The DNA of the CDR3 is TGTGCCAGCAGCTTAGCGAGGGCAGAAGGAGATACGCAGTATTTT. Full variable domain (rest looked up from reference TRBV7-2 and TRBJ2-3): GAGVSQSPSNKVTEKGKDVELRCDPISGHTALYWYRQSLGQGLEFLIYFQGNSAPDKSGLPSDRFSAERTGGSVSTLTIQRTQQEDSAVYLCASSLARAEGDTQYFGPGTRLTVL.

V and J are TRBV27 and TRBJ2-7; the D gene could be TRBD1 or TRBD2 (5 bases each). The CDR3 sequence is 13 residues long. V dropped 4 bases and J dropped 2 bases, with 9 bases sitting between them. Germline values: CDR1 MNHEY, CDR2 SMNVEV (reference sequence). The CDR3 DNA reads TGTGCCAGCAGTTACGGGACGGCCTACGAGCAGTACTTC. It codes for CASSYGTAYEQYF.

The chain links TRBV7-2 to TRBJ1-1; D uncertain. CDR3 length: 11 residues. Germline loops: CDR1 SGHTA, CDR2 FQGNSA. V lost 7 bases, J lost 6 bases, and 9 bases lay in between. The CDR3 coding sequence is TGTGCCAGCATCGAGATCGCTGAAGCTTTCTTT. Its protein is CASIEIAEAFF.

The chain uses TRBV6-5 and TRBJ2-5; no clear D gene. Trimming removed 7 bases from V and 2 bases from J, with 8 bases in between. This CDR3 spans 12 amino acids. Germline loops: CDR1 MNHEY, CDR2 SVGAGI. The CDR3 sequence: CASKNFQETQYF. The CDR3 DNA reads TGTGCCAGCAAGAACTTTCAAGAGACCCAGTACTTC.

The V call is TRBV30, the J call TRBJ1-2; D call uncertain. CDR1 and CDR2 (germline): GTSNPN, SVGIG (reference sequence). Trimming cost V 3 bases and J 5 bases, with 7 bases left between them. The CDR3 is 11 amino acids. CDR3 sequence: CAWSLSYGYTF. The DNA of the CDR3 is TGTGCCTGGAGCCTGAGTTATGGCTACACCTTC.

The genes are TRBV7-9 and TRBJ2-1; D gene uncertain. Trimming took off 1 base at V and 4 bases at J, with 2 bases between the two ends. Germline V gene lookup returns CDR1 SEHNR and CDR2 FQNEAQ (reference sequence). This CDR3 is built from 12 residues. The CDR3 DNA reads as TGTGCCAGCAGCTTAGGGTACAATGAGCAGTTCTTC. Translated, it gives CASSLGYNEQFF.

A single count supports this clone. The chain is built from TRBV27 and TRBJ2-7; possibly TRBD1 for D (6 bases). Germline V gives CDR1 MNHEY, CDR2 SMNVEV (reference sequence). The CDR3 runs to 13 residues. Trimming pared 6 bases from V and 6 bases from J, leaving 15 bases between. CDR3 loop: CASSYTGRPEQYF. CDR3 nucleotides: TGTGCCAGCAGCTATACAGGGCGGCCCGAGCAGTACTTC.

The chain has TRBV4-1 and TRBJ2-7, with 8 bases matching TRBD2. CDR1 and CDR2 from the germline V gene are MGHRA and YSYEKL. This CDR3 contains 15 residues. V shed 1 base and J 7 bases; nucleotides not matched to a gene: 9. The CDR3 nucleotides read TGCGCCAGCAGCCAAGCGGGCGGGAGGTTAGGTGAGCAGTACTTC. It yields the protein CASSQAGGRLGEQYF.

The CDR3 DNA follows: TGTGCCCAGGGGGGGGGCTCTGGGGCCAACGTCCTGACTTTC. Protein product: CAQGGGSGANVLTF. The chain recombines TRBV30 with TRBJ2-6; D possibly uses TRBD1 or TRBD2 (7 bases each). Trimming took off 8 bases at V and 0 bases at J, with 11 bases between the two ends. The CDR3 length is 14 residues. Germline V gene sequence: CDR1 GTSNPN, CDR2 SVGIG (reference sequence).

V gene TRBV30 combines with J gene TRBJ2-2; D perhaps matches TRBD2 (5 bases). CDR3 length: 14 residues. Trimming cost V 0 bases and J 4 bases, with 9 bases left between them. Germline V gene data show CDR1 as GTSNPN and CDR2 as SVGIG (reference sequence). CDR3 sequence: CAWSVWESTGELFF. The CDR3 DNA follows: TGTGCCTGGAGTGTTTGGGAGAGCACCGGGGAGCTGTTTTTT. Combining the CDR3 with reference TRBV30 and TRBJ2-2 gives the whole variable domain SQTIHQWPATLVQPVGSPLSLECTVEGTSNPNLYWYRQAAGRGLQLLFYSVGIGQISSEVPQNLSASRPQDRQFILSSKKLLLSDSGFYLCAWSVWESTGELFFGEGSRLTVL.

The gene calls are TRBV30 and TRBJ1-2, with D possibly TRBD1 on 6 matching bases. V dropped 1 base and J dropped 4 bases, with 19 bases sitting between them. The CDR3 has 16 amino acids. The germline V gene has CDR1 GTSNPN and CDR2 SVGIG (reference sequence). The CDR3 region has the DNA TGTGCCTGGAGTGCTGGCGGGGGCGGTCGGTCCTATGGCTACACCTTC. Translation: CAWSAGGGGRSYGYTF.

The chain has TRBV6-5 and TRBJ2-7; D gene ambiguous. The CDR3 loop spans 14 amino acids. Germline-derived CDR1 and CDR2 are MNHEY and SVGAGI. Trimming removed 2 bases at V and 5 bases at J, with 13 bases between. CDR3 sequence: CASSYGRPGHEQYF. The DNA of the CDR3 is TGTGCCAGCAGTTACGGACGGCCAGGCCACGAGCAGTACTTC.

The CDR3 loop reads CASSTKGLHYNEQFF. The CDR3 DNA is TGTGCCAGTAGTACTAAGGGACTCCATTACAATGAGCAGTTCTTC. The chain links TRBV19 to TRBJ2-1, with D tentatively TRBD2 (6 bases). CDR3 length equals 15 residues. CDR1 is LNHDA, CDR2 SQIVND, per germline (reference sequence). Trimming pared 4 bases from V and 4 bases from J, leaving 14 bases between.

This clone was counted once. The chain couples TRBV9 to TRBJ1-2; TRBD1 is a possible D gene (6 bases). The CDR3 sequence is 15 residues long. Germline V gives CDR1 SGDLS, CDR2 YYNGEE. Trimming took 0 bases from V and 3 from J, leaving 12 bases between them. The CDR3 loop reads CASSVGTAKDYGYTF. Written as DNA, the CDR3 is TGTGCCAGCAGCGTAGGGACAGCGAAGGACTATGGCTACACCTTC.